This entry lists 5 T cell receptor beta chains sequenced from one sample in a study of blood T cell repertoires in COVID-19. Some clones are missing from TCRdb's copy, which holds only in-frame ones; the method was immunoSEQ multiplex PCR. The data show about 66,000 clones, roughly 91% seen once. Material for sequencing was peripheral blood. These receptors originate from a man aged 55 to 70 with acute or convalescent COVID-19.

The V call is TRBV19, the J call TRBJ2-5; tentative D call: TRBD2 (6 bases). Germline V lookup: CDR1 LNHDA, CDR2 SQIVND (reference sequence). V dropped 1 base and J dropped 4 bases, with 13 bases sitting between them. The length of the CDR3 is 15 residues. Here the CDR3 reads CASSIGSLGGETQYF. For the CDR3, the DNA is TGTGCCAGTAGTATAGGGTCGTTGGGGGGAGAGACCCAGTACTTC. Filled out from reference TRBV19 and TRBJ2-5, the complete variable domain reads DGGITQSPKYLFRKEGQNVTLSCEQNLNHDAMYWYRQDPGQGLRLIYYSQIVNDFQKGDIAEGYSVSREKKESFPLTVTSAQKNPTAFYLCASSIGSLGGETQYFGPGTRLLVL.

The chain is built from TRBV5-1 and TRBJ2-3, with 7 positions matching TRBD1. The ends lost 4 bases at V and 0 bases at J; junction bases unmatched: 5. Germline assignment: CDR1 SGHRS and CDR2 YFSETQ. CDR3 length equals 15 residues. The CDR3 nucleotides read TGCGCCAGCAGCCCCGGACAGGTTAGCACAGATACGCAGTATTTT. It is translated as CASSPGQVSTDTQYF.

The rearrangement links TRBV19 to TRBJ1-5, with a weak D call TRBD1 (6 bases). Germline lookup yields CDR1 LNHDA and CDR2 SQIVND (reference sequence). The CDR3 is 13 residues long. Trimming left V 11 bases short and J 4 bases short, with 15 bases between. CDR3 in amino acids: CAHLRGGNQPQHF. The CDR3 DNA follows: TGTGCCCACCTAAGGGGGGGAAATCAGCCCCAGCATTTT. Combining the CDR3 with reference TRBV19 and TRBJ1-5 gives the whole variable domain DGGITQSPKYLFRKEGQNVTLSCEQNLNHDAMYWYRQDPGQGLRLIYYSQIVNDFQKGDIAEGYSVSREKKESFPLTVTSAQKNPTAFYLCAHLRGGNQPQHFGDGTRLSIL.

The CDR3 sequence: CASLRAGLDTGELFF. The CDR3 DNA follows: TGTGCCAGCCTCAGGGCGGGACTTGACACCGGGGAGCTGTTTTTT. The chain recombines TRBV2 with TRBJ2-2; possibly TRBD2 for D (6 bases). CDR3 size: 15 residues. Germline V lookup: CDR1 SNHLY, CDR2 FYNNEI. V was pared by 8 bases and J by 3 bases, with 16 bases between.

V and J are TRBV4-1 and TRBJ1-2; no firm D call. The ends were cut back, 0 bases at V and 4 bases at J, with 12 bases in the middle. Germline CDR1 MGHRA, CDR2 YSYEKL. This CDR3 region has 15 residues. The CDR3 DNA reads TGCGCCAGCAGCCAAGAAGTGTACATCCCCTATGGCTACACCTTC. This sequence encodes CASSQEVYIPYGYTF.